This TCR beta chain was sequenced during a study of T cell responses to AZD1222 COVID-19 vaccine. Produced via immunoSEQ multiplex PCR; TCRdb's table is partial and in-frame only. The repertoire consists of some 69,000 clones, with 85% occurring once and the leading ten covering about 19%. This clone was seen once. Antigen specificity is unknown. Germline V CDR1 and CDR2: LGHNA, YNFKEQ. V gave up 11 bases and J gave up 4 bases; unmatched junction bases: 18. The CDR3 has 16 amino acids. General study results and limits: A mostly white British donor set with more females was recruited, and clonal diversity was possibly underestimated. Sampling captured repertoires only after the peak T cell response.

The source material was peripheral blood, sampled on day 0 of AZD1222 vaccination. The chain recombines TRBV4-2 with TRBJ1-2; 8 bases align to TRBD1. The origin of this receptor is an adult in good health. CDR3 amino acids: CASYDNQGAGVYGYTF. For the CDR3, the DNA is TGTGCCTCCTATGATAACCAGGGGGCGGGAGTCTATGGCTACACCTTC.